This T cell receptor beta chain was identified in a study of T-cell memory formation after mild COVID-19. Across the study: Largely, TCR clusters stayed within a single donor.

This clonotype has just a few counts. TCRdb independently ran MiXCR on the 5' RACE reads; one entry per CDR3 protein. The top ten hold around 13% of the sample, which has just over 400,000 distinct CDR3 sequences, 23% seen once. This CDR3 contains 14 residues. V lost 3 bases and J lost 2, with 10 bases in between. Germline V gene sequence: CDR1 SGHAT, CDR2 FQNNGV. The TCR was taken from an adult woman who had mild COVID-19 (a few samples of this study predate the infection). Cell type and time point are not known. The chain couples TRBV11-2 to TRBJ1-1; D remains ambiguous. What was sequenced was PBMCs or a T cell subset sorted from them (not recorded which). DNA for the CDR3: TGTGCCAGCAGCTTCGCCGGGGTTAACACTGAAGCTTTCTTT. This translates into CASSFAGVNTEAFF.